This is a list of T cell receptor beta chains from one sample in a study of T cell responses to AZD1222 COVID-19 vaccine. This table comes from immunoSEQ multiplex PCR, and its TCRdb copy is limited to in-frame clones, with some not included. This sample yields more than 150,000 clones, of which 85% to 90% are seen a single time; about 2.5% belongs to the top ten. This specimen consisted of peripheral blood, obtained on day 0 of MenACWY control vaccination. The source is an adult in good health. Both conserved end residues are part of each CDR3. A D gene is named only where the DNA matches it firmly. Expanded clones are given a class, and other clones once, few, many or no size at all.

>TRBJ2-7|NA|TRBV9|NA
TGTGCCAGCAGCGCCGGGACGGGGAGCTCCTACGAGCAGTACTTC
CASSAGTGSSYEQYF
>TRBJ2-1|NA|TRBV5-1|NA
TGCGCCAGCAGCTTGCCAGCGGACTACAATGAGCAGTTCTTC
CASSLPADYNEQFF
>TRBJ1-2|NA|TRBV7-2|NA
TGTGCCAGCAGCTCCGGGGGGAGGGGCTATGGCTACACCTTC
CASSSGGRGYGYTF
>TRBJ2-2|NA|TRBV7-3|TRBD2
TGTGCCAGCAGCCGGGGAGGGGACACCGGGGAGCTGTTTTTT
CASSRGGDTGELFF
>TRBJ1-1|NA|TRBV28|TRBD1
TGTGCCAGCAGTCCTACAGGGGGCGCGGGAGCTTTCTTT
CASSPTGGAGAFF
>TRBJ2-7|NA|TRBV12-3/TRBV12-4|NA
TGTGCCAGCAGCCCCCCCGGAGCCCACGAGCAGTACTTC
CASSPPGAHEQYF
>TRBJ2-1|NA|TRBV14|TRBD2
TGTGCCAGCAGCCAAGGAAGGTTAGGGACTAGCAGTCTTTACAATGAGCAGTTCTTC
CASSQGRLGTSSLYNEQFF
>TRBJ1-4|NA|TRBV18|NA
TGTGCCAGCTCACCAAGCGGGGCTGGTGAAAAACTGTTTTTT
CASSPSGAGEKLFF
>TRBJ2-3|once|TRBV19|NA
TGTGCCAGTAGTATAGAGCACTCTAGCACAGATACGCAGTATTTT
CASSIEHSSTDTQYF
>TRBJ2-7|NA|TRBV11-2|NA
TGTGCCAGCAGCTTAGGCCCTAGCAGCCGGTACGAGCAGTACTTC
CASSLGPSSRYEQYF
>TRBJ1-2|NA|TRBV7-9|NA
TGTGCCAGCAGCCACGGGGATCCCAACTATGGCTACACCTTC
CASSHGDPNYGYTF
>TRBJ2-7|once|TRBV4-1|NA
TGCGCCAGCAGCCAAGATAAGTCGGGGGACTTCCACTACGAGCAGTACTTC
CASSQDKSGDFHYEQYF
>TRBJ2-7|NA|TRBV7-3|TRBD2
TGTGCCAGCAGTATCGGGACTAGCGGAGCGTACGAGCAGTACTTC
CASSIGTSGAYEQYF
>TRBJ1-2|NA|TRBV2|TRBD1
TGTGCCAGCAGTGAAGGAGGGACAGGGGTTGGCTATGGCTACACCTTC
CASSEGGTGVGYGYTF
>TRBJ2-1|NA|TRBV6-6|NA
TGTGCCAGCAGCACGGGGGAAAGCGGTGCGTTCTTC
CASSTGESGAFF
>TRBJ1-1|NA|TRBV29-1|TRBD1
TGCAGCTGCTTAAATAACAGGGGAACTGAAGCTTTCTTT
CSCLNNRGTEAFF
>TRBJ2-1|NA|TRBV3-1/TRBV3-2|NA
TGTGCCAGCAGCCAAGGATACAATGAGCAGTTCTTC
CASSQGYNEQFF
>TRBJ1-1|NA|TRBV9|TRBD1
TGTGCCAGCAGCGCTCAGGGGGGGGACACTGAAGCTTTCTTT
CASSAQGGDTEAFF
>TRBJ2-2|NA|TRBV9|NA
TGTGCCAGCAGCCCTGAGGGAGCCGGGGAGCTGTTTTTT
CASSPEGAGELFF
>TRBJ1-1|NA|TRBV6-5|NA
TGTGCCAGCAGTTCCCTTAGTCAGGGAGTAGCTTTCTTT
CASSSLSQGVAFF
>TRBJ2-1|once|TRBV29-1|NA
TGCAGCTTCTCCGAGACCCTCCCCTACAATGAGCAGTTCTTC
CSFSETLPYNEQFF
>TRBJ1-5|NA|TRBV19|NA
TGTGCCAGTAGTATTTACGACACTTATCAGCCCCAGCATTTT
CASSIYDTYQPQHF
>TRBJ2-7|once|TRBV7-9|NA
TGTGCCAGCAGCTTAGCGGGAGTAGTCCCCTACGAGCAGTACTTC
CASSLAGVVPYEQYF
>TRBJ1-4|NA|TRBV27|TRBD1
TGTGCCAGCACTAAGACAGGGACGTTGACTAATGAAAAACTGTTTTTT
CASTKTGTLTNEKLFF
>TRBJ1-3|NA|TRBV19|NA
TGTGCCAGTAGTCTCCGCGCCTCTGGAAACACCATATATTTT
CASSLRASGNTIYF
>TRBJ1-1|once|TRBV15|NA
TGTGCCACTGGTCGAGGGGGTGCGGTGAACACTGAAGCTTTCTTT
CATGRGGAVNTEAFF
>TRBJ1-2|NA|TRBV10-3|NA
TGTGCCATCAGGCGGACGGATAACTATGGCTACACCTTC
CAIRRTDNYGYTF
>TRBJ2-1|NA|TRBV6-4|NA
TGTGCCAGCAGTGTTCAGGGAAGCAATGAGCAGTTCTTC
CASSVQGSNEQFF
>TRBJ2-4|NA|TRBV25-1|NA
TGTGCCAGCAGTGAACCCCTGAGGAACATTCAGTACTTC
CASSEPLRNIQYF
>TRBJ2-7|few|TRBV9|TRBD2
TGTGCCAGCAGCGAAGGACTAGCGGGGGGAGAGCAGTACTTC
CASSEGLAGGEQYF
>TRBJ2-5|NA|TRBV15|TRBD1
TGTGCCACCAGCGAGGGACAGATACAAGAGACCCAGTACTTC
CATSEGQIQETQYF
>TRBJ1-2|NA|TRBV27|NA
TGTGCCAGCAGTAGGGGGGCGAGCTATGGCTACACCTTC
CASSRGASYGYTF
>TRBJ2-1|NA|TRBV9|NA
TGTGCCAGCAGCCAGTCGGGAGTCTACAATGAGCAGTTCTTC
CASSQSGVYNEQFF
>TRBJ2-3|NA|TRBV6-1|TRBD1
TGTGCCAGCAATGACAGGGGTTCAGATACGCAGTATTTT
CASNDRGSDTQYF
>TRBJ2-1|NA|TRBV5-1|TRBD2
TGCGCCAGCAGCTTCGGGACTAGTTTATCATGGCAGTTCTTC
CASSFGTSLSWQFF
>TRBJ2-2|once|TRBV5-1|NA
TGCGCCAGCAGCTCACAGGGTTCGAACACCGGGGAGCTGTTTTTT
CASSSQGSNTGELFF
>TRBJ1-4|NA|TRBV4-3|NA
TGCGCCAGCAGCCTTATCAGTGGGGGAGAAAAACTGTTTTTT
CASSLISGGEKLFF
>TRBJ1-1|NA|TRBV7-3|TRBD1
TGTGCCAGCAGCATACAGGGGGACACTGAAGCTTTCTTT
CASSIQGDTEAFF
>TRBJ1-2|NA|TRBV2|NA
TGTGCCAGCAGTGAGGGGGGCCTTGACTATGGCTACACCTTC
CASSEGGLDYGYTF
>TRBJ1-2|NA|TRBV2|NA
TGTGCCAGCAGTGAAGGAGGGGGGGGCCGTGGCTACACCTTC
CASSEGGGGRGYTF
>TRBJ2-1|NA|TRBV6-2/TRBV6-3|TRBD1
TGTGCCAGCAGTTCCGGGACAGAGTACAATGAGCAGTTCTTC
CASSSGTEYNEQFF
>TRBJ1-4|NA|TRBV28|NA
TGTGCCAGCACCTCGGGGGCAGCGAATTATGAAAAACTGTTTTTT
CASTSGAANYEKLFF
>TRBJ1-5|NA|TRBV19|TRBD1
TGTGCCAGTAGTTCCCGGGACAGAGGATACAATCAGCCCCAGCATTTT
CASSSRDRGYNQPQHF
>TRBJ2-3|NA|TRBV30|TRBD2
TGTGCCTGGAGCCTAGGGGCTAGCGGAGATACGCAGTATTTT
CAWSLGASGDTQYF
>TRBJ2-5|NA|TRBV3-1/TRBV3-2|NA
TGTGCCAGCAGCCAAGCTGCGGGCCAAGAGACCCAGTACTTC
CASSQAAGQETQYF
>TRBJ2-2|NA|TRBV5-1|NA
TGCGCCAGCCAAATGGTGGAGACGAACACCGGGGAGCTGTTTTTT
CASQMVETNTGELFF
>TRBJ2-7|NA|TRBV28|NA
TGTGCCAGCAGTTTCGGGGTCTACGAGCAGTACTTC
CASSFGVYEQYF
>TRBJ1-1|NA|TRBV5-1|NA
TGCGCCAGCAGCTTGGCCGGGGGCGGGGAAGCTTTCTTT
CASSLAGGGEAFF
>TRBJ2-3|NA|TRBV7-9|TRBD2
TGTGCCAGCAGCTTAGACGGGAGGGCCGGGACAGATACGCAGTATTTT
CASSLDGRAGTDTQYF
>TRBJ2-7|NA|TRBV6-5|NA
TGTGCCACTTCGATAGGCTACGAGCAGTACTTC
CATSIGYEQYF
>TRBJ2-5|NA|TRBV9|NA
TGTGCCAGCAGCGTAGGGGGGGTTGGTCTTAAAGAGACCCAGTACTTC
CASSVGGVGLKETQYF
>TRBJ2-1|NA|TRBV9|NA
TGTGCCAGCAGCGGCGGACACCCAGCGGGCAATGAGCAGTTCTTC
CASSGGHPAGNEQFF
>TRBJ1-2|NA|TRBV29-1|NA
TGCAGCGTTGAAGACGGGGGAAACAACTATGGCTACACCTTC
CSVEDGGNNYGYTF
>TRBJ2-1|NA|TRBV4-3|TRBD1
TGCGCCAGCAGCTTAGACCTGACAGGGATTTACAACAATGAGCAGTTCTTC
CASSLDLTGIYNNEQFF
>TRBJ1-5|NA|TRBV12-3/TRBV12-4|TRBD1
TGTGCCAGCAGTTTGACAGGGGAGCAGCCCCAGCATTTT
CASSLTGEQPQHF
>TRBJ2-7|NA|TRBV6-5|NA
TGTGCCAGCAGGGCAGGGAGTACCTACGAGCAGTACTTC
CASRAGSTYEQYF
>TRBJ1-2|NA|TRBV9|NA
TGTGCCAGCAGCCCCACCGGCTCGGGTAGCTATGGCTACACCTTC
CASSPTGSGSYGYTF
>TRBJ1-5|NA|TRBV2|NA
TGTGCCAGCAGTGGGTGGGATAGCAATCAGCCCCAGCATTTT
CASSGWDSNQPQHF